Shown below are 10 T cell receptor beta chains from a single sample sequenced in a study of blood T cells in healthy people across ages. Then a second PCR, running about 6 to 11 cycles, was carried out with a sample-barcoded 5' primer and a J-beta primer mix. TCRdb ran MiXCR on the 5' RACE reads and lists one entry per CDR3 protein. The table records 550,000 to 650,000 distinct CDR3 sequences, roughly 31% of them present only once. Sample: blood. These receptors came from a woman older than 75 in good health.

As to this clonotype: A much larger clonotype is one base distant, so this may be a read error. The CDR3 bases are TGTGCCAGCAGTGTGGGCTCTGGCTACACCTTC. It encodes CASSVGSGYTF. The chain employs TRBV25-1 and TRBJ1-2; unclear D gene. Trimming removed 4 bases from V and 7 bases from J, with 7 bases in between. Germline lookup yields CDR1 MGHDK and CDR2 SYGVNS. The CDR3 covers 11 residues.

On this clonotype: A read error is possible here, since a much larger clone lies one base away. The chain links TRBV7-9 to TRBJ2-3, with 9 bases matching TRBD2. CDR1 SEHNR and CDR2 FQNEAQ come from the germline V gene (reference sequence). The CDR3 runs 14 residues. The trim removed 7 bases at V and 4 bases at J, leaving 6 bases unmatched. Written as DNA, the CDR3 is TGTGCCAGCAACACGGGACTAGCTGCAGATACGCAGTATTTT. This encodes CASNTGLAADTQYF.

This clonotype was recorded many times. V is TRBV7-3 and J is TRBJ2-3; D is ambiguous. The germline V gene has CDR1 SGHTA and CDR2 FQGTGA. The CDR3 has 14 amino acids. V was cut by 5 bases and J by 0 bases, with 9 bases left in between. DNA of the CDR3: TGTGCCAGCAGCCCTGGTCATAGCACAGATACGCAGTATTTT. This gives the protein CASSPGHSTDTQYF. The full variable domain, with the rest looked up from reference TRBV7-3 and TRBJ2-3, is GAGVSQTPSNKVTEKGKYVELRCDPISGHTALYWYRQSLGQGPEFLIYFQGTGAADDSGLPNDRFFAVRPEGSVSTLKIQRTERGDSAVYLCASSPGHSTDTQYFGPGTRLTVL.

This clonotype was seen repeatedly, ten times or more. The chain recombines TRBV7-3 with TRBJ2-3; 8 bases align to TRBD1. The CDR3 runs 15 residues. Germline lookup yields CDR1 SGHTA and CDR2 FQGTGA. The V and J ends lost 1 base and 5 bases, in that order; junction bases with no gene match: 5. As DNA, the CDR3 is TGTGCCAGCAGCTTAATGGGGACAGGAATAGATACGCAGTATTTT. Translated: CASSLMGTGIDTQYF.

A word on this clonotype: This may be a read error, as it is one base from a much larger clone. This rearrangement joins TRBV15 to TRBJ2-7; D may match TRBD1 or TRBD2 (6 bases each). The DNA end is a closer match to TRBJ2-5, so the J assignment may be wrong. The CDR3 contains 15 residues. In germline, CDR1 is LNHNV, CDR2 YYDKDF (reference sequence). The CDR3 loop reads CATCRGGQREETQYF. The CDR3, as DNA: TGTGCCACCTGCAGAGGGGGGCAGAGAGAAGAGACCCAGTACTTC.

Points on this clonotype: A clone one base away is much larger, so this may be a read error. V and J are TRBV2 and TRBJ1-2, with D maybe TRBD1 (5 bases). Germline lookup yields CDR1 SNHLY and CDR2 FYNNEI. The CDR3 contains 14 residues. V was trimmed by 6 bases and J by 5 bases, leaving 16 bases between them. The chain's CDR3 is CASRLKITGYGYTF. The CDR3 coding sequence is TGTGCCAGCAGGCTAAAAATCACAGGATATGGCTACACCTTC. Looking up the rest from reference TRBV2 and TRBJ1-2 gives the full variable domain: EPEVTQTPSHQVTQMGQEVILRCVPISNHLYFYWYRQILGQKVEFLVSFYNNEISEKSEIFDDQFSVERPDGSNFTLKIRSTKLEDSAMYFCASRLKITGYGYTFGSGTRLTVV.

This clonotype appeared many times. This may stem from a read error, because a much larger clone lies one nucleotide away. The chain carries TRBV20-1 and TRBJ2-1, with 9 bases that match TRBD1. With the DNA end fitting TRBJ2-7 better, the J assignment may be wrong. Germline CDR1 reads DFQATT; CDR2 reads SNEGSKA (reference sequence). The CDR3 covers 16 residues. CDR3 protein: CSATPSGTGSYNEQYF. CDR3 coding DNA: TGCAGTGCTACCCCCTCCGGGACAGGGTCTTACAATGAGCAGTACTTC.

In its sample, this clonotype was seen many times. This chain uses TRBV11-2 with TRBJ2-1; a weak D match, TRBD2 (6 bases). The CDR3 has 16 residues. CDR1 SGHAT and CDR2 FQNNGV come from the germline V gene. V was shortened by 1 base and J by 7 bases, with 17 bases between the two germline ends. CDR3 nucleotides: TGTGCCAGCAGCTTAGGGGTTGGCGGGGCGGGGAATGAGCAGTTCTTC. Translating gives CASSLGVGGAGNEQFF.

The chain is built from TRBV20-1 and TRBJ1-6; D might be TRBD1 (5 bases). Per the germline V gene, CDR1 is DFQATT and CDR2 is SNEGSKA (reference sequence). The CDR3 is made up of 17 amino acids. V lost 6 bases, J lost 8 bases, and 26 bases lay in between. The chain's CDR3 is CSAQGEKGEGPYSPLHF. DNA for the CDR3: TGCAGTGCACAAGGGGAGAAGGGAGAGGGCCCATATTCACCCCTCCACTTT.

This clonotype was detected many times. The chain combines TRBV4-3 with TRBJ1-5, with unresolved D. Deletions cut 0 bases from V and 2 bases from J, with 8 bases between. Per the germline V gene, CDR1 is LGHNA and CDR2 is YSLEER. This CDR3 comprises 15 residues. The CDR3 DNA reads as TGCGCCAGCAGCCAAGAATTCGGGGGCAATCAGCCCCAGCATTTT. Amino acid sequence: CASSQEFGGNQPQHF.